The 7 T cell receptor beta chains below were found in one sample sequenced in a study of blood T cell repertoires in COVID-19. Libraries were prepared by immunoSEQ multiplex PCR; TCRdb keeps only in-frame clonotypes and omits some of them. This table holds some 180,000 clones, around 87% found once. Sequenced sample: peripheral blood. These receptors originate from an elderly woman with COVID-19, enrolled during active disease.

V usage is TRBV7-2 and J usage is TRBJ2-3; no firm D call. Between the trimmed V and J ends, which lost 1 base and 4 bases, there was a span of 9 bases. This CDR3 region has 14 residues. Germline V gene data show CDR1 as SGHTA and CDR2 as FQGNSA. Written as DNA, the CDR3 is TGTGCCAGCAGCTTAGGTAGGAGCTCAGATACGCAGTATTTT. Translation: CASSLGRSSDTQYF. Full variable domain (missing parts from reference TRBV7-2 and TRBJ2-3): GAGVSQSPSNKVTEKGKDVELRCDPISGHTALYWYRQSLGQGLEFLIYFQGNSAPDKSGLPSDRFSAERTGGSVSTLTIQRTQQEDSAVYLCASSLGRSSDTQYFGPGTRLTVL.

This sequence joins TRBV6-5 and TRBJ2-5, with 8 bases identical to TRBD2. This CDR3 is built from 15 residues. Germline CDR1 reads MNHEY; CDR2 reads SVGAGI. The junction had 5 bases not matched to a gene; V was cut back by 5 bases and J by 0 bases. This CDR3 is CASSSSGAYQETQYF. In DNA form, the CDR3 reads TGTGCCAGCAGTAGTAGCGGGGCGTACCAAGAGACCCAGTACTTC.

V and J are TRBV7-2 and TRBJ1-3; maybe TRBD1 (6 bases). The CDR3 totals 13 residues. Germline values: CDR1 SGHTA, CDR2 FQGNSA. The V gene lost 5 bases and the J gene lost 4 bases, with 9 bases spanning the gap. The CDR3 sequence is CASSKTGGNTIYF. The CDR3 DNA reads TGTGCCAGCAGCAAAACAGGGGGAAACACCATATATTTT.

The V call is TRBV7-2, the J call TRBJ2-7; D is possibly TRBD1 (5 bases). The CDR3 is made up of 14 amino acids. The V gene's germline CDR1 is SGHTA and CDR2 FQGNSA. Trimming took 2 bases from V and 5 from J, leaving 13 bases between them. CDR3 DNA sequence: TGTGCCAGCAGCTTACCGGTTCAGGGCCACGAGCAGTACTTC. It codes for CASSLPVQGHEQYF.

This chain links TRBV5-6 with TRBJ1-2; 10 bases align to TRBD1. Germline trimming cut 5 bases from V and 9 bases from J; bases unmatched to any gene: 16. The CDR3 sequence is 16 residues long. Germline V lookup: CDR1 SGHDT, CDR2 YYEEEE. The CDR3 spells CASRPPSGTGVFSYTF. The CDR3 DNA follows: TGTGCCAGCAGACCTCCTTCCGGGACAGGGGTCTTTAGCTACACCTTC.

The chain carries TRBV19 and TRBJ1-5, with no clear D. The germline V gene encodes CDR1 LNHDA and CDR2 SQIVND (reference sequence). The CDR3 runs to 13 residues. The V gene lost 4 bases and the J gene lost 2 bases, with 6 bases spanning the gap. CDR3 DNA: TGTGCCAGTAGTACGCAGGGCAATCAGCCCCAGCATTTT. As protein: CASSTQGNQPQHF.

This rearrangement joins TRBV7-2 to TRBJ1-5; D gene uncertain. The germline V and J ends were trimmed by 5 bases and 3 bases, with 14 bases remaining between them. The CDR3 extends over 15 amino acids. Germline V gives CDR1 SGHTA, CDR2 FQGNSA. CDR3 sequence: CASSISNGNNQPQHF. DNA of the CDR3: TGTGCCAGCAGCATAAGTAACGGGAACAATCAGCCCCAGCATTTT. Full variable domain (outside the CDR3, taken from reference TRBV7-2 and TRBJ1-5): GAGVSQSPSNKVTEKGKDVELRCDPISGHTALYWYRQSLGQGLEFLIYFQGNSAPDKSGLPSDRFSAERTGGSVSTLTIQRTQQEDSAVYLCASSISNGNNQPQHFGDGTRLSIL.